The 4 T cell receptor beta chains listed next were all sequenced from one sample in a study of blood T cell repertoires in COVID-19. Some clones are missing from TCRdb's copy, which holds only in-frame ones; the method was immunoSEQ multiplex PCR. This sample carries some 210,000 clones, around 92% of them seen once, and the ten largest clones take around 1.2%. Input material: peripheral blood. The receptors were gathered from a man aged 25 to 40 with acute or convalescent COVID-19.

The chain carries TRBV4-1 and TRBJ2-5; 11 bases fit TRBD1. The CDR3 runs to 18 residues. Germline CDR1 MGHRA, CDR2 YSYEKL. V trimming: 0 bases; J trimming: 4 bases; junction bases outside the gene matches: 10. CDR3 in amino acids: CASSQENPGTGGGETQYF. The DNA of the CDR3 is TGCGCCAGCAGCCAAGAAAACCCCGGGACAGGGGGAGGAGAGACCCAGTACTTC.

This rearrangement joins TRBV29-1 to TRBJ1-4; no definite D call. V gave up 5 bases and J gave up 2 bases, with 15 bases separating them. This CDR3 region has 15 residues. Germline V lookup: CDR1 SQVTM, CDR2 ANQGSEA. The CDR3 protein is CSVQLAPATNEKLFF. The CDR3 bases are TGCAGCGTTCAACTCGCGCCCGCGACTAATGAAAAACTGTTTTTT. The variable domain in full, with the rest retrieved from reference TRBV29-1 and TRBJ1-4, is SAVISQKPSRDICQRGTSLTIQCQVDSQVTMMFWYRQQPGQSLTLIATANQGSEATYESGFVIDKFPISRPNLTFSTLTVSNMSPEDSSIYLCSVQLAPATNEKLFFGSGTQLSVL.

This chain connects TRBV7-9 to TRBJ1-1; unclear D gene. CDR3 size: 13 residues. V lost 1 base, J lost 1 base, and 4 bases lay in between. Germline CDR1 reads SEHNR; CDR2 reads FQNEAQ (reference sequence). The CDR3 region has the DNA TGTGCCAGCAGCTTAGTAGCGAACACTGAAGCTTTCTTT. Protein: CASSLVANTEAFF.

This CDR3 is CASSQGRGSYGYTF. For the CDR3, the DNA is TGCGCCAGCAGCCAAGGGCGGGGAAGCTATGGCTACACCTTC. This chain links TRBV4-1 with TRBJ1-2; D remains unclear. Looked up from germline, CDR1 is MGHRA and CDR2 is YSYEKL. The V end was cut by 1 base, the J end by 4 bases, with 10 bases between. This CDR3 contains 14 residues.